A selection of T cell receptor beta chains follows, all from one sample in a study of T cells in Graves' hyperthyroidism and ophthalmopathy. A single record per CDR3 protein comes from TCRdb applying MiXCR to the multiplex PCR reads. The table has 600,000 or so distinct CDR3 sequences, 15% to 20% seen once. The source material was blood. The receptors were sampled from a woman aged 25 to 39 with Graves' hyperthyroidism. The CDR3 runs from the conserved cysteine through the conserved F or W. Each record gives: J gene, clone size, D gene, V gene, CDR3 protein, CDR3 DNA. A D gene is named only where the DNA matches it firmly. Not all rows give a size; the values are once, few, many and, for expanded clones, a class.

>TRBJ2-2|few|-|TRBV4-3
CASSQDRVPTGELFF
TGCGCCAGCAGCCAAGATCGGGTACCCACCGGGGAGCTGTTTTTT
>TRBJ2-7|-|TRBD2|TRBV12-3/TRBV12-4
CASSLGTNGNEQYF
TGTGCCAGCAGTTTGGGGACTAACGGTAACGAGCAGTACTTC
>TRBJ2-5|many|-|TRBV28
CASSLLGETQYF
TGTGCCAGCAGCTTATTAGGAGAGACCCAGTACTTC
>TRBJ1-1|few|-|TRBV6-1
CASSVQVLMSTEAFF
TGTGCCAGCAGTGTTCAGGTTCTGATGAGCACTGAAGCTTTCTTT
>TRBJ2-2|many|-|TRBV3-1
CASSQEYGELFF
TGTGCCAGCAGCCAGGAATACGGGGAGCTGTTTTTT
>TRBJ2-7|many|-|TRBV6-5
CASSYGWGSYEQYF
TGTGCCAGCAGTTACGGTTGGGGCTCCTACGAGCAGTACTTC
>TRBJ2-7|-|-|TRBV12-3/TRBV12-4
CASSNMDRAYEQYF
TGTGCCAGCAGTAATATGGACCGGGCCTACGAGCAGTACTTC
>TRBJ2-7|many|-|TRBV18
CASSALESEQYF
TGTGCCAGCTCGGCCCTAGAAAGCGAGCAGTACTTC
>TRBJ2-3|-|-|TRBV20-1
CSARDRVTSLDAQYF
TGCAGTGCTAGAGATCGAGTCACCTCCCTAGATGCGCAGTATTTT
>TRBJ1-2|many|-|TRBV6-5
CASSYSSVNYGYTF
TGTGCCAGCAGTTACAGTAGTGTTAACTATGGCTACACCTTC
>TRBJ2-1|many|-|TRBV2
CASSDPRAHEQFF
TGTGCCAGCAGCGATCCTAGAGCCCATGAGCAGTTCTTC
>TRBJ1-4|few|TRBD1|TRBV2
CAGSRWSGGWDEKLFF
TGTGCCGGGTCGAGATGGTCAGGGGGCTGGGATGAAAAACTGTTTTTT
>TRBJ2-7|many|-|TRBV7-8
CASSLVAAPYEQYF
TGTGCCAGCAGCTTAGTAGCGGCACCCTACGAGCAGTACTTC
>TRBJ1-2|-|-|TRBV4-1
CASSQDQNLPSYGYTF
TGCGCCAGCAGCCAAGATCAAAACTTACCCTCCTATGGCTACACCTTC
>TRBJ2-7|many|TRBD2|TRBV20-1
CSAPSTREGLYEQYF
TGCAGTGCGCCCTCTACGCGGGAGGGCCTCTACGAGCAGTACTTC
>TRBJ2-7|many|-|TRBV6-2/TRBV6-3
CASSPLAIDSYEQYF
TGTGCCAGCAGCCCACTAGCTATCGACTCCTACGAGCAGTACTTC
>TRBJ2-7|-|-|TRBV7-3
CASSLQGAGDKQYF
TGTGCCAGCAGCCTCCAGGGTGCTGGGGATAAGCAGTACTTC
>TRBJ2-7|many|-|TRBV7-9
CASSLAGANYEQYF
TGTGCCAGCAGCTTAGCGGGGGCGAACTACGAGCAGTACTTC
>TRBJ2-1|-|-|TRBV30
CAWTRPFIRGTTYNEQFF
TGTGCCTGGACACGCCCTTTTATTCGGGGGACGACTTACAATGAGCAGTTCTTC
>TRBJ2-5|many|-|TRBV7-9
CASSRPAGETQYF
TGTGCCAGCAGCCGACCGGCGGGGGAGACCCAGTACTTC
>TRBJ2-3|many|TRBD1|TRBV6-1
CASSKGQGSTDTQYF
TGTGCCAGCAGTAAAGGACAGGGAAGCACAGATACGCAGTATTTT
>TRBJ1-5|many|-|TRBV20-1
CSARERGGQPQHF
TGCAGTGCTAGAGAAAGGGGAGGGCAGCCCCAGCATTTT
>TRBJ2-2|few|-|TRBV11-2
CASSSSTGEPFF
TGTGCCAGCAGCTCCAGTACCGGGGAGCCGTTTTTT
>TRBJ1-5|few|-|TRBV27
CASSLFRDQPQHF
TGTGCCAGCAGTTTATTCAGGGATCAGCCCCAGCATTTT
>TRBJ1-6|many|TRBD1|TRBV12-3/TRBV12-4
CASSSRTGANSPLHF
TGTGCCAGCAGTTCCCGTACAGGGGCTAATTCACCCCTCCACTTT
>TRBJ2-1|many|TRBD1|TRBV5-1
CASSPGTGGPDEQFF
TGCGCCAGCAGCCCAGGGACAGGGGGTCCGGATGAGCAGTTCTTC
>TRBJ1-1|many|-|TRBV2
CASSRTVMNTEAFF
TGTGCCAGCAGTCGGACAGTCATGAACACTGAAGCTTTCTTT
>TRBJ2-1|many|-|TRBV7-3
CASSYAQSNPEQFF
TGTGCCAGCAGTTACGCTCAATCAAACCCGGAGCAGTTCTTC
>TRBJ2-5|-|-|TRBV5-1
CASSELPPSTQYF
TGTGCCAGCAGTGAGCTACCACCCTCGACCCAGTACTTC
>TRBJ1-2|-|-|TRBV5-1
CASSHAQGEGGYTF
TGCGCCAGCAGCCATGCTCAGGGAGAGGGGGGCTACACCTTC
>TRBJ1-5|many|-|TRBV30
CAWSNGDNQPQHF
TGTGCCTGGAGTAATGGGGACAATCAGCCCCAGCATTTT
>TRBJ1-3|few|-|TRBV29-1
CSVEIGYSGNTIYF
TGCAGCGTTGAAATCGGATACTCTGGAAACACCATATATTTT
>TRBJ2-3|-|TRBD1|TRBV24-1
CATSDPRQGRTDTQYF
TGTGCCACCAGTGATCCCCGACAGGGACGAACAGATACGCAGTATTTT
>TRBJ1-5|many|TRBD1|TRBV20-1
CSAQQGSNQPQHF
TGCAGTGCTCAACAGGGGAGCAATCAGCCCCAGCATTTT
>TRBJ2-5|-|-|TRBV5-1
CASSLEGGDETQYF
TGCGCCAGCAGCTTGGAAGGCGGGGACGAGACCCAGTACTTC
>TRBJ1-6|few|-|TRBV20-1
CSARDTRGYNSPLHF
TGCAGTGCTAGAGATACCCGGGGCTATAATTCACCCCTCCACTTT
>TRBJ2-1|few|-|TRBV6-6
CASSYRPPYNEQFF
TGTGCCAGCAGTTATCGACCCCCCTACAATGAGCAGTTCTTC
>TRBJ1-6|few|-|TRBV18
CASSPPTELNSPLHF
TGTGCCAGCTCACCACCGACAGAGCTAAATTCACCCCTCCACTTT
>TRBJ1-1|-|-|TRBV6-2/TRBV6-3
CASSPSRRTEAFF
TGTGCCAGCAGTCCTTCCAGACGCACTGAAGCTTTCTTT
>TRBJ2-2|few|-|TRBV19
CASKRGAAGELFF
TGTGCCAGCAAGAGGGGGGCAGCCGGGGAGCTGTTTTTT
>TRBJ2-2|many|-|TRBV7-2
CASSAGTSFGELFF
TGTGCCAGCAGCGCAGGGACAAGTTTCGGGGAGCTGTTTTTT
>TRBJ2-1|few|-|TRBV6-5
CASSYGVFNEQFF
TGTGCCAGCAGTTATGGGGTTTTCAATGAGCAGTTCTTC
>TRBJ1-2|few|TRBD1|TRBV2
CASRITGVERGGYTF
TGTGCCAGCAGAATAACAGGGGTTGAGCGAGGAGGCTACACCTTC
>TRBJ2-7|few|-|TRBV29-1
CSVFWGSKGEQYF
TGCAGCGTATTCTGGGGGTCCAAGGGGGAGCAGTACTTC
>TRBJ1-1|many|TRBD1|TRBV5-1
CASSSGQGGDTEAFF
TGCGCCAGCAGCTCCGGACAGGGAGGTGACACTGAAGCTTTCTTT
>TRBJ1-5|many|-|TRBV7-8
CASSLMVGANQPQHF
TGTGCCAGCAGCTTAATGGTCGGGGCAAATCAGCCCCAGCATTTT